This T cell receptor beta chain was documented in a study of CD8 T cells in Susac syndrome. This clonotype was seen just once. The CDR3 consists of 13 residues. Germline loops: CDR1 MNHEY, CDR2 SVGAGI. Trimming took off 7 bases at V and 5 bases at J, with 9 bases between the two ends. A quantity of about 0.5 to 1 ug RNA underwent reverse transcription using random hexamers. TCRdb independently ran MiXCR on the immunoSEQ multiplex PCR reads; one entry per CDR3 protein. The table includes tens of thousands of distinct CDR3 sequences, around 93% detected once. The sequence was obtained from a human donor with Susac syndrome. This chain connects TRBV6-5 to TRBJ1-6; D call uncertain. Sequencing used CD4+ T cells from PBMCs. The CDR3 DNA reads TGTGCCAGCAAGTTTGCGGATAATTCACCCCTCCACTTT. Translation: CASKFADNSPLHF.